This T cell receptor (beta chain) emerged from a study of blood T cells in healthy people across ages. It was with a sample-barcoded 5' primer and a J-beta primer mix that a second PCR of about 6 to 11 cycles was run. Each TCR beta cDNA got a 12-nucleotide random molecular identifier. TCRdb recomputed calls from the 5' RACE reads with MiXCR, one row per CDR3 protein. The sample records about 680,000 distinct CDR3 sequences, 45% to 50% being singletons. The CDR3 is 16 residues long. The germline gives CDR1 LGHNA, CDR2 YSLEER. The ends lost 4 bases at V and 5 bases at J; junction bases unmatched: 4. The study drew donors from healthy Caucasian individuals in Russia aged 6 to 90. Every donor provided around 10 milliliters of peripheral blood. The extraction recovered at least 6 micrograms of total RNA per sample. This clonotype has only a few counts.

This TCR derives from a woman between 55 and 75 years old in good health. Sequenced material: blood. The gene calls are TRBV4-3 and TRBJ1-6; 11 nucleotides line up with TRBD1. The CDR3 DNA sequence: TGCGCCAGCAGCCTCCGGACAGGGGGCCATAATTCACCCCTCCACTTT. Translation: CASSLRTGGHNSPLHF.